This T cell receptor beta chain was profiled in a study of cytomegalovirus exposure and HLA in healthy donors. Notes on this clone: No antigen is known for it.

Study findings and constraints: Later, TCR association rates were found to vary by HLA locus, highest for DRB1 and lowest for HLA-C. CMV serostatus stood as the only immune exposure information on hand. A previous analysis found most TCR beta V segments productive roughly 90% or roughly 30% of the time.

The PCR contained 60 Vbeta and 13 Jbeta primers. The protocol was immunoSEQ multiplex PCR, while the TCRdb copy is restricted to in-frame clones and leaves out a portion. The table records about 140,000 clones, 82% of them present only once. The germline gives CDR1 MDHEN, CDR2 SYDVKM. This CDR3 is 18 amino acids long. The J segment lost 5 bases and the V segment lost 3 bases, leaving 11 bases of the junction unmatched. This chain connects TRBV28 to TRBJ2-5; 14 bases are a match to TRBD2. The sequence was collected from a male donor in good health and CMV-seronegative. The specimen was PBMCs. CDR3 in amino acids: CASSFEPGLAGARETQYF. DNA of the CDR3: TGTGCCAGCAGTTTTGAACCGGGACTAGCGGGAGCTCGGGAGACCCAGTACTTC.